This T cell receptor beta chain was captured by sequencing in a study of T cell changes during pregnancy in multiple sclerosis. CDR3 length: 17 residues. The ends lost 0 bases at V and 5 bases at J; junction bases unmatched: 9. In germline, CDR1 is SGHTA, CDR2 FQGNSA. Libraries were prepared by immunoSEQ multiplex PCR; TCRdb keeps only in-frame clonotypes and omits some of them. This table holds some 59,000 clones, 90% found once. The receptor's source is a female donor in good health, enrolled as a control in a pregnancy study. The chain couples TRBV7-2 to TRBJ2-2; 7 nucleotides agree with TRBD1. The source material was peripheral blood, sampled in the third trimester of pregnancy. Here the CDR3 reads CASSLARGGGGTGELFF. The CDR3 DNA reads TGTGCCAGCAGCTTAGCGAGAGGGGGCGGCGGGACCGGGGAGCTGTTTTTT.